Listed below are T cell receptor beta chains from one sample, sequenced in a study of neurological immune-mediated disorders. MiXCR, run by TCRdb on the 5' RACE reads, gives a single entry per CDR3 protein. The sample contains under 75,000 distinct CDR3 sequences, 3% to 4% of which appear only once. The sample comprised PBMCs. Source of these receptors: a woman aged 60-75 years with multiple sclerosis. The CDR3 runs from the conserved cysteine through the conserved F or W.

TRBV5-1	TRBJ2-2	CASSPRPTGELFF
TRBV5-1	TRBJ1-6	CASSLYSNSPLHF
TRBV18	TRBJ2-6	CASSPAMISGANVLTF
TRBV20-1	TRBJ2-7	CSAPRRGFYEQYF
TRBV12-3/TRBV12-4	TRBJ2-4	CASSGPGGNIQYF
TRBV5-1	TRBJ2-2	CASSLIGGMNTGELFF
TRBV29-1	TRBJ1-2	CSVVLQNYGYTF
TRBV29-1	TRBJ2-7	CSVGPGARSSGQYF
TRBV20-1	TRBJ1-1	CSAPLTQAFF
TRBV20-1	TRBJ1-5	CSARGGWDQPQHF
TRBV4-1	TRBJ2-7	CASSQVVVRFTYEQYF
TRBV4-1	TRBJ2-5	CASSQETTQYF
TRBV4-1	TRBJ2-4	CASSQDGVLLAKNIQYF
TRBV7-9	TRBJ2-7	CASSLSGTGIWQYF